This TCR beta chain stems from a study of Ad26.COV2.S vaccination and SARS-CoV-2 variants. At the level of the study: Intramuscular Ad26.COV2.S doses were given once or twice, 56 days apart.

Treatment noted: 15 to 20 received Ad26.COV2.S at low or high dose, single or two shots; about 5 received placebo; per-sample allocation not given. Sample collection was performed on day 63 after the first vaccine or placebo injection. In Boston, an adult donor aged 18-55 years took part. Germline assignment: CDR1 LGHDT and CDR2 YNNKEL (reference sequence). The CDR3 has 16 residues. Unmatched junction bases numbered 3, after V lost 0 bases and J lost 4 bases. To note about this clone: Its cognate antigen is unknown.

Data came from immunoSEQ multiplex PCR; TCRdb stores just in-frame clones and leaves some out. Among fewer than 800,000 clones listed, around 92% were seen once. Findings and caveats of the study: Researchers cautioned that TCR breadth and depth analyses may have underestimated total T cell responses. Similar non-spike TCR breadth was observed in recipients of vaccine and of placebo.

The sequencing here drew on peripheral blood, taken in a trial of Ad26.COV2.S vaccine versus placebo. The clonotype was recovered from a person between 18 and 65 years old who received the Ad26.COV2.S COVID-19 vaccine or a placebo. The chain links TRBV3-1 (or the pseudogene TRBV3-2) to TRBJ1-1; 12 bases agree with TRBD1. CDR3 nucleotides: TGTGCCAGCAGCCAAGAGGGGACAGGGGGCGTCACTGAAGCTTTCTTT. Amino acids: CASSQEGTGGVTEAFF.